This T cell receptor (beta chain) was documented in a study of CD8+CD57+ T cells in acquired aplastic anemia. Overall study: Sorted CD4+ and CD8+ cells yielded about 3.1 ug of DNA on average.

This CDR3 is built from 18 residues. Germline V lookup: CDR1 SGHVS, CDR2 FNYEAQ. With 4 bases clipped from V and 3 bases from J, the junction kept 11 bases outside the gene matches. This clonotype was picked up many times. Its matching antigen is unknown. Study-wide results and limits: Patients had under 30 CD8+ CDR3 sequences in common with controls (the shared set).

The use of genomic DNA as template underpinned the TCR beta VDJ and CDR3 profiling. TCRdb processed the reads anew with MiXCR; each CDR3 protein has one entry. The repertoire holds under 500,000 distinct CDR3 sequences, with roughly 34% as singletons. Sequencing involved patients with CD8+CD57+ cell expansion previously shown by flow cytometry. The specimen was sorted CD4+, CD8+, or CD8+CD57+ T cells (not recorded which) from PBMCs. V usage is TRBV7-6 and J usage is TRBJ2-7; 14 bases are shared with TRBD2. This clonotype was sampled from a human donor with aplastic anemia. The CDR3 spells CASSSRRLAGGQIYEQYF. For the CDR3, the DNA is TGTGCCAGCAGCTCCCGACGACTAGCGGGAGGGCAAATCTACGAGCAGTACTTC. Variable domain in full (rest from reference TRBV7-6 and TRBJ2-7): GAGVSQSPRYKVTKRGQDVALRCDPISGHVSLYWYRQALGQGPEFLTYFNYEAQQDKSGLPNDRFSAERPEGSISTLTIQRTEQRDSAMYRCASSSRRLAGGQIYEQYFGPGTRLTVT.